Each of the 21 T cell receptor beta chains below was sequenced from the same sample in a study of T-cell reconstitution after alpha-beta-depleted transplantation in children. Unique molecular identifiers were incorporated into the prepared TCRbeta library. From the PCR reads, TCRdb called clonotypes with MiXCR, one entry per CDR3 protein. This repertoire shows 190,000 or so distinct CDR3 sequences, more than 12% found once; its top ten account for around 13%. The material sequenced was PBMCs from the stem cell graft donor, taken from the stem cell graft. These receptors all stem from a human donor who donated a stem cell graft to a child with acute lymphoblastic leukemia.

The sample holds many counts of this clonotype. The rearrangement links TRBV11-2 to TRBJ2-5; 10 bases map to TRBD2. CDR1 is SGHAT and CDR2 is FQNNGV in the germline V gene. This CDR3 contains 17 residues. Trimming took 1 base from V and 5 from J; bases not matched to a gene: 10. Here the CDR3 DNA reads TGTGCCAGCAGCTTAGGGGGCCTAGCGGGAGTCACCGAGACCCAGTACTTC. Protein: CASSLGGLAGVTETQYF.

The sample holds a few counts of this clonotype. The CDR3 DNA reads TGCAGTGCTAGAGCGGGAGTTTACGAGCAGTACTTC. Its translation: CSARAGVYEQYF. The rearrangement joins TRBV20-1 to TRBJ2-7; the D gene is possibly TRBD2 (6 bases). From germline, CDR1 is DFQATT and CDR2 SNEGSKA (reference sequence). The CDR3 has 12 amino acids. Trimming took off 1 base at V and 4 bases at J, with 8 bases between the two ends.

This clonotype appeared many times. This chain connects TRBV7-9 to TRBJ2-3, with 14 positions matching TRBD2. The J segment lost 2 bases and the V segment lost 5 bases, leaving 6 bases of the junction unmatched. The V gene's germline CDR1 is SEHNR and CDR2 FQNEAQ (reference sequence). The CDR3 length is 17 residues. DNA of the CDR3: TGTGCCAGCAGCGGACGACTAGCGGGAGGGAACACAGATACGCAGTATTTT. Translation: CASSGRLAGGNTDTQYF.

The V gene is TRBV5-1, the J gene TRBJ2-1, with TRBD2 matching 9 bases. Germline V gene lookup returns CDR1 SGHRS and CDR2 YFSETQ. Trimming cost V 5 bases and J 7 bases; bases outside gene matches: 10. The CDR3 length is 15 residues. The CDR3 here is CASRWFAGGTNEQFF. The CDR3 DNA reads TGCGCCAGCAGATGGTTTGCGGGGGGGACGAATGAGCAGTTCTTC.

A few counts support this clonotype. The V and J genes are TRBV14 and TRBJ1-1, with D maybe TRBD1 (5 bases). The germline CDR1 and CDR2 sequences are SGHDN and FVKESK. CDR3 length: 17 amino acids. With 4 bases removed from V and 2 bases from J, the gap between germline ends came to 20 bases. The CDR3 sequence: CASSPFGTGALNTEAFF. DNA of the CDR3: TGTGCCAGCAGCCCGTTTGGAACCGGGGCTCTCAACACTGAAGCTTTCTTT.

This clonotype was observed at least ten times. The V and J genes are TRBV11-2 and TRBJ2-1; D unresolved. This CDR3 region has 13 residues. Trimming removed 3 bases at V and 1 base at J, with 4 bases between. Germline V gene lookup returns CDR1 SGHAT and CDR2 FQNNGV. CDR3 nucleotides: TGTGCCAGCAGCTTCGAGTCCTACAATGAGCAGTTCTTC. Amino acid sequence: CASSFESYNEQFF.

The chain uses TRBV12-3 or TRBV12-4 and TRBJ2-7; 8 nucleotides align to TRBD2. The CDR3 is 12 amino acids. J lost 3 bases, V lost 8 bases, and 3 bases had no gene match. CDR3 loop: CASGTSGYEQYF. The CDR3 DNA is TGTGCCAGCGGAACTAGCGGCTACGAGCAGTACTTC.

This clonotype was seen many times. V gene TRBV20-1 combines with J gene TRBJ2-1, with a weak D call TRBD2 (5 bases). CDR3 length: 17 residues. Germline assignment: CDR1 DFQATT and CDR2 SNEGSKA (reference sequence). The V end was cut by 6 bases, the J end by 0 bases, with 21 bases between. CDR3 loop: CSAFSSLSASSYNEQFF. The CDR3 nucleotides are TGCAGTGCCTTTTCCAGCCTTAGCGCTAGCTCCTACAATGAGCAGTTCTTC.

V is TRBV12-3 or TRBV12-4 and J is TRBJ2-2, with D maybe TRBD2 (5 bases). Between the trimmed V and J ends, which lost 10 bases and 1 base, there was a span of 13 bases. CDR3 length: 14 amino acids. CDR3 protein: CAIPPAVNTGELFF. DNA for the CDR3: TGTGCCATTCCCCCAGCGGTGAACACCGGGGAGCTGTTTTTT.

This clonotype appeared many times. The rearrangement links TRBV20-1 to TRBJ2-1, with D possibly TRBD2 on 5 matching bases. CDR1 DFQATT and CDR2 SNEGSKA come from the germline V gene (reference sequence). This CDR3 is built from 16 residues. V lost 0 bases and J lost 4, with 16 bases in between. CDR3: CSARDLNLGLYNEQFF. CDR3 DNA sequence: TGCAGTGCTAGAGATCTGAACCTCGGACTTTACAATGAGCAGTTCTTC.

This clonotype has a count of ten or more. V usage is TRBV3-1 and J usage is TRBJ2-3, with unresolved D. The CDR3 loop spans 15 amino acids. CDR1 is LGHDT and CDR2 is YNNKEL in the germline V gene (reference sequence). Trimming took 0 bases from V and 7 from J, leaving 14 bases between them. CDR3 in amino acids: CASSQDLEERNTQYF. The CDR3 bases are TGTGCCAGCAGCCAAGATCTAGAGGAAAGAAATACGCAGTATTTT.

In this sample, this clonotype turned up many times. The V gene is TRBV5-6, the J gene TRBJ2-1; TRBD2 agrees at 10 bases. This CDR3 comprises 17 residues. The trim removed 1 base at V and 2 bases at J, leaving 6 bases unmatched. The germline V gene has CDR1 SGHDT and CDR2 YYEEEE. As DNA, the CDR3 is TGTGCCAGCAGCTTGCTAGCGGGAGAAGAAGCCTACAATGAGCAGTTCTTC. This gives the protein CASSLLAGEEAYNEQFF.

This clonotype has at least ten counts. The V and J genes are TRBV5-1 and TRBJ2-3; perhaps TRBD2 as D (7 bases). Germline V CDR1 and CDR2: SGHRS, YFSETQ. V dropped 2 bases and J dropped 0 bases, with 13 bases sitting between them. This CDR3 is 16 amino acids long. The CDR3 sequence is CASSLGGGSSTDTQYF. The CDR3 DNA follows: TGCGCCAGCAGCTTAGGCGGGGGCTCTAGCACAGATACGCAGTATTTT.

Many counts were recorded for this clonotype. The chain is built from TRBV19 and TRBJ2-1; the D call may be TRBD1 or TRBD2 (6 bases each). The CDR3 spans 13 residues. The V end was cut by 6 bases, the J end by 9 bases, with 15 bases between. Germline lookup yields CDR1 LNHDA and CDR2 SQIVND (reference sequence). In nucleotides, the CDR3 is TGTGCCAGTAGAGTGGCGGGACACCCTGAGCAGTTCTTC. Translated: CASRVAGHPEQFF.

The J gene is TRBJ2-5, the V gene TRBV7-9; D is perhaps TRBD1 (7 bases). Trimming removed 5 bases at V and 5 bases at J, with 15 bases between. Germline V gives CDR1 SEHNR, CDR2 FQNEAQ (reference sequence). CDR3 length equals 14 residues. This CDR3 is CASSKRQGGETQYF. CDR3 nucleotides: TGTGCCAGCAGCAAGCGACAGGGAGGCGAGACCCAGTACTTC.

This clonotype came up many times. This sequence joins TRBV6-2 or TRBV6-3 and TRBJ1-5, with 7 bases fitting TRBD1. CDR1 is MNHEY, CDR2 SVGEGT, per germline. The CDR3 runs to 16 residues. The ends lost 2 bases at V and 3 bases at J; junction bases unmatched: 7. CDR3 region: CASSYIGDSSNQPQHF. CDR3 DNA: TGTGCCAGCAGTTACATTGGGGACAGTTCCAATCAGCCCCAGCATTTT.

This clonotype was counted ten times or more. The chain joins TRBV6-1 to TRBJ2-7; no clear D gene. Germline lookup yields CDR1 MNHNS and CDR2 SASEGT. This CDR3 comprises 13 residues. With 4 bases removed from V and 6 bases from J, the gap between germline ends came to 13 bases. The CDR3 protein is CASSGRLDSEQYF. The CDR3 DNA reads TGTGCCAGCAGTGGAAGATTAGATTCCGAGCAGTACTTC.

This chain joins TRBV4-2 and TRBJ2-1; 11 bases map to TRBD2. J lost 4 bases, V lost 3 bases, and 5 bases had no gene match. Germline V gene data show CDR1 as LGHNA and CDR2 as YNFKEQ. The CDR3 runs 16 residues. CDR3: CASSQRTSGSYNEQFF. In DNA form, the CDR3 reads TGTGCCAGCAGCCAGAGGACTAGCGGGTCGTACAATGAGCAGTTCTTC.

J is TRBJ2-1 and V is TRBV5-1, with 12 bases fitting TRBD2. The CDR3 loop spans 19 amino acids. Germline values: CDR1 SGHRS, CDR2 YFSETQ. Unmatched junction bases numbered 12, after V lost 5 bases and J lost 0 bases. CDR3 sequence: CASSLRALAGGSSYNEQFF. As DNA, the CDR3 is TGCGCCAGCAGTTTAAGAGCCCTAGCGGGAGGGAGCTCCTACAATGAGCAGTTCTTC. The full variable domain, its missing parts supplied by reference TRBV5-1 and TRBJ2-1, is KAGVTQTPRYLIKTRGQQVTLSCSPISGHRSVSWYQQTPGQGLQFLFEYFSETQRNKGNFPGRFSGRQFSNSRSEMNVSTLELGDSALYLCASSLRALAGGSSYNEQFFGPGTRLTVL.

This clonotype was recorded at least ten times. The chain uses TRBV20-1 and TRBJ1-5; the D gene is possibly TRBD1 (5 bases). Trimming left V 5 bases short and J 5 bases short, with 13 bases between. This CDR3 contains 13 residues. CDR1 DFQATT and CDR2 SNEGSKA come from the germline V gene (reference sequence). The DNA of the CDR3 is TGCAGTGCTGGCGGTAAGACAGATCAGCCCCAGCATTTT. This sequence encodes CSAGGKTDQPQHF.

This clonotype was counted ten times or more. The chain recombines TRBV7-8 with TRBJ2-5; D may be TRBD1 (5 bases). CDR3 length: 14 amino acids. V was shortened by 5 bases and J by 1 base, with 11 bases between the two germline ends. In germline, CDR1 is SGHVS, CDR2 FQNEAQ. The CDR3 DNA follows: TGTGCCAGCAGCCCCAGACAGACCCAAGAGACCCAGTACTTC. It is translated as CASSPRQTQETQYF.